This T cell receptor (beta chain) was observed in a study of CD8+ T cells in alopecia areata. Study-wide results and limits: For lesional scalp, especially alopecia totalis/universalis, clonality was higher than in normal scalp. Many expanded lesional clones persisted in scalp and blood during tofacitinib. Baseline CD8+ expansion's link to response remains uncertain, as there was one nonresponder.

TCR sequencing used cDNA made by reverse transcription of extracted RNA. Method: immunoSEQ multiplex PCR; TCRdb's copy keeps in-frame clones and lacks some. Of 130,000 or so clones in the sample, around 83% were seen once. CDR3 length: 16 residues. CDR1 and CDR2 from the germline V gene are MGHRA and YSYEKL. V was pared by 5 bases and J by 2 bases, with 16 bases between. Turning to this clone: Its antigen is not known.

Noted treatment: oral pan-JAK inhibitor, 5-10 mg twice daily. PBMCs served as the source from which CD4+ and CD8+ T cells were sorted. This chain links TRBV4-1 with TRBJ1-5; D is perhaps TRBD1 (5 bases). This clonotype was obtained from a human donor with alopecia areata. This specimen consisted of CD8+ T cells sorted from blood, obtained at week 4, from a patient treated with tofacitinib. CDR3 residues: CASSSILREGNQPQHF. For the CDR3, the DNA is TGCGCCAGCAGCTCCATCCTCAGGGAGGGCAATCAGCCCCAGCATTTT.